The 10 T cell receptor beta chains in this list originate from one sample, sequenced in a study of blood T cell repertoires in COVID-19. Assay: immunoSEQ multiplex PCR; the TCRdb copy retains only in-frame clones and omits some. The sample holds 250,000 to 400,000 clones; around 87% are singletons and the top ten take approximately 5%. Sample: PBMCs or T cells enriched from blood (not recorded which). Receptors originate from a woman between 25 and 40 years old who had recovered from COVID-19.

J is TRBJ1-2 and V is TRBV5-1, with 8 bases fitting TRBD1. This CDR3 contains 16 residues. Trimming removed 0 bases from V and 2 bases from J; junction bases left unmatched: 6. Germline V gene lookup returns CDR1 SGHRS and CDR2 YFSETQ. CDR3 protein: CASSLDGRGPNYGYTF. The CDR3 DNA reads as TGCGCCAGCAGCTTGGATGGCAGGGGGCCCAACTATGGCTACACCTTC.

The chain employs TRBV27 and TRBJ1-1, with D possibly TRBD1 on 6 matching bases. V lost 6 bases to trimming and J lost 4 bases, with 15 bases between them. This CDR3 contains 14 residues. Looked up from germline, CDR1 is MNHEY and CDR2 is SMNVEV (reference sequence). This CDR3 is CASSRRDISTEAFF. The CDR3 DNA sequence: TGTGCCAGCAGCCGTCGGGACATTAGCACTGAAGCTTTCTTT.

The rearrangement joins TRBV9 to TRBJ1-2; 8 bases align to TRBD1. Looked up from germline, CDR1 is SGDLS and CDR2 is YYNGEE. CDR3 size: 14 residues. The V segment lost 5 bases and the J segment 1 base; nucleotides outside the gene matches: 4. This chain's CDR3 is CASRDTGGNYGYTF. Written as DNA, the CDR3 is TGTGCCAGCAGGGATACAGGGGGTAACTATGGCTACACCTTC. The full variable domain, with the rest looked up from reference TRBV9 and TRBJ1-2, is DSGVTQTPKHLITATGQRVTLRCSPRSGDLSVYWYQQSLDQGLQFLIQYYNGEERAKGNILERFSAQQFPDLHSELNLSSLELGDSALYFCASRDTGGNYGYTFGSGTRLTVV.

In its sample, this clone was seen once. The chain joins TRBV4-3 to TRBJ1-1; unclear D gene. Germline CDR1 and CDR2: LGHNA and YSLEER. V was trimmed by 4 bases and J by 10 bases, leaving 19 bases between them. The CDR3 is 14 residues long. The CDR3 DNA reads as TGCGCCAGCAGCCCTCGACACCTCCCAAGTACAGCTTTCTTT. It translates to CASSPRHLPSTAFF.

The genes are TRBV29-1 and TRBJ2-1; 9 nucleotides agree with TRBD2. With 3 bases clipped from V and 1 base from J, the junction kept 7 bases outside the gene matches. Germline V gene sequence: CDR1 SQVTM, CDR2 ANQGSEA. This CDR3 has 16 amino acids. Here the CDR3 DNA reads TGCAGCGTTGATCTACTGCGGGGGGGATCCTACAATGAGCAGTTCTTC. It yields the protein CSVDLLRGGSYNEQFF.

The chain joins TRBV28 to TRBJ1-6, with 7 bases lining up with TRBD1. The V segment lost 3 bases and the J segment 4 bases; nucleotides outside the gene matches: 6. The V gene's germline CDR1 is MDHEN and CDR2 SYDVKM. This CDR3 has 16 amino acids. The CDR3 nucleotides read TGTGCCAGCAGTTTCTTCCAGGGGGATTATAATTCACCCCTCCACTTT. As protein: CASSFFQGDYNSPLHF.

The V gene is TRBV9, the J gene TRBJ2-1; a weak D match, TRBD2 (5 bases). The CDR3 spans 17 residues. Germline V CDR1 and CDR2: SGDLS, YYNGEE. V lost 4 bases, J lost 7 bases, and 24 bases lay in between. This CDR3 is CASSPDIVQRPRNEQFF. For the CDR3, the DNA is TGTGCCAGCAGCCCCGACATAGTCCAGCGGCCTCGGAATGAGCAGTTCTTC. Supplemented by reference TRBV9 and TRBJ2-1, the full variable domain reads DSGVTQTPKHLITATGQRVTLRCSPRSGDLSVYWYQQSLDQGLQFLIQYYNGEERAKGNILERFSAQQFPDLHSELNLSSLELGDSALYFCASSPDIVQRPRNEQFFGPGTRLTVL.

In DNA form, the CDR3 reads TGTGCCAGCAGCTTGTCACAGGACAGGGAGCCGCCCCAGCATTTT. Protein sequence: CASSLSQDREPPQHF. The J gene is TRBJ1-5, the V gene TRBV5-8; TRBD1 aligns across 8 bases. Trimming took 1 base from V and 9 from J; bases not matched to a gene: 9. The CDR3 contains 15 residues. Per germline, CDR1 SGHTS and CDR2 YDEGEE.

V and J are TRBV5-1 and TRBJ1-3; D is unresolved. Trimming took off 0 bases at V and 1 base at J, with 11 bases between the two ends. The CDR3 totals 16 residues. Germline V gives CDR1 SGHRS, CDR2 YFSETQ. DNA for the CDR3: TGCGCCAGCAGCTTGGCCGGAGGGATATCTGGAAACACCATATATTTT. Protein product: CASSLAGGISGNTIYF. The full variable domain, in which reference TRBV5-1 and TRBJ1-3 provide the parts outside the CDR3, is KAGVTQTPRYLIKTRGQQVTLSCSPISGHRSVSWYQQTPGQGLQFLFEYFSETQRNKGNFPGRFSGRQFSNSRSEMNVSTLELGDSALYLCASSLAGGISGNTIYFGEGSWLTVV.

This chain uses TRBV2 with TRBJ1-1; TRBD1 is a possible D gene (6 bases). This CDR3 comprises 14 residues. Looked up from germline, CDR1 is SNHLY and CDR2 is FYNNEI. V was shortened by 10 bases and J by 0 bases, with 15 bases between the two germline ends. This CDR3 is CATHRATLNTEAFF. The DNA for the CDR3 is TGTGCCACCCACAGGGCGACGCTGAACACTGAAGCTTTCTTT.